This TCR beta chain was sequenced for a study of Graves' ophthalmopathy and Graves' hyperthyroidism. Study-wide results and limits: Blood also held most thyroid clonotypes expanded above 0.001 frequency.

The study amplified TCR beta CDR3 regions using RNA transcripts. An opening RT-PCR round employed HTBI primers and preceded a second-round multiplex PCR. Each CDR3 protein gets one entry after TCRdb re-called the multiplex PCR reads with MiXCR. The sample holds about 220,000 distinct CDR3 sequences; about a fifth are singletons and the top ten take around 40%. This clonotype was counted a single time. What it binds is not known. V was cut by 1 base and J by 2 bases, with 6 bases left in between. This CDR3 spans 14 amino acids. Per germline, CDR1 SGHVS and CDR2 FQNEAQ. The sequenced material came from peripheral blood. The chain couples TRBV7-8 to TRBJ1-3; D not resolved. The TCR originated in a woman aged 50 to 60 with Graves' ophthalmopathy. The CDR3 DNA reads TGTGCCAGCAGCTTAGGAGGGACTGGAAACACCATATATTTT. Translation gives CASSLGGTGNTIYF.